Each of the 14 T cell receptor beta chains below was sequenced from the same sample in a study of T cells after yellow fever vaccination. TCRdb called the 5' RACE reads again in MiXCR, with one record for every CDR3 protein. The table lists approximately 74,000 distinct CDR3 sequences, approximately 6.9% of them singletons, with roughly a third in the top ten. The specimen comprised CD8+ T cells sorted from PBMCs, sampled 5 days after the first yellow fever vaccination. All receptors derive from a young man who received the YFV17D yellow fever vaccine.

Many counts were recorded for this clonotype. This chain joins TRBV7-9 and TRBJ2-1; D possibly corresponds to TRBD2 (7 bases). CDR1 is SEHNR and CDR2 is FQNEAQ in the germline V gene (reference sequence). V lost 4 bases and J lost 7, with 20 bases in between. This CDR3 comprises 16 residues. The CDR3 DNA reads TGTGCCAGCAGCTCGAGGGGGGGCCTCGGAGTTAATGAGCAGTTCTTC. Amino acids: CASSSRGGLGVNEQFF.

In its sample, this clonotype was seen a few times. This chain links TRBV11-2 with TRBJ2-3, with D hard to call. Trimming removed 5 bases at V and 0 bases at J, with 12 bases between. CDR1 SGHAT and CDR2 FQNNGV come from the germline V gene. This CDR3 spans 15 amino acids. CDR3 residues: CASSLLETSTDTQYF. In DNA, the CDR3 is TGTGCCAGCAGCCTTCTCGAGACTAGCACAGATACGCAGTATTTT.

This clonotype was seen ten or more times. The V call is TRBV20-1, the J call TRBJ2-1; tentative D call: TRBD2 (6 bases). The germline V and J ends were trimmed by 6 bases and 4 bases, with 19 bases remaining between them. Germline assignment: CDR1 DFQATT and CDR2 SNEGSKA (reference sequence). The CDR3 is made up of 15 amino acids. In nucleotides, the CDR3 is TGCAGTGCCACCGAGTTTGCGGGGAAATACAATGAGCAGTTCTTC. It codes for CSATEFAGKYNEQFF.

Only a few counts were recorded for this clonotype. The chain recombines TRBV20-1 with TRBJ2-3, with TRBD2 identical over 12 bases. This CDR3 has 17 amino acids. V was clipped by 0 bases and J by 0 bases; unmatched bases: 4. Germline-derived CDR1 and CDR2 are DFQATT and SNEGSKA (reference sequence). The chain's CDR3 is CSARELAGGISTDTQYF. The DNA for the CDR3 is TGCAGTGCTAGAGAACTAGCGGGGGGCATAAGCACAGATACGCAGTATTTT.

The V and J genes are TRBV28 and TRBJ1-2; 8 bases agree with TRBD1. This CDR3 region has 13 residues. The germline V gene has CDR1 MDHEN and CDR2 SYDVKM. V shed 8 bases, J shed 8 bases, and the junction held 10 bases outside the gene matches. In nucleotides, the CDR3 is TGTGCCAGCCTCCCTTTCAGGGGGCAGGGCTACACCTTC. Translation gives CASLPFRGQGYTF.

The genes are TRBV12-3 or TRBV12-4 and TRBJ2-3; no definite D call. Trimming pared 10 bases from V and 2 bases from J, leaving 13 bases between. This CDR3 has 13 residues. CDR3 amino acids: CAIKDVHTDTQYF. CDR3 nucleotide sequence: TGTGCCATCAAGGACGTCCACACAGATACGCAGTATTTT.

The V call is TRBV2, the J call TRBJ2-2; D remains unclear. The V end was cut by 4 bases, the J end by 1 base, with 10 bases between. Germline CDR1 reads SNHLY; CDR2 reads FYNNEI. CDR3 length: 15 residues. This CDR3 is CASSVTTENTGELFF. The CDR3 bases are TGTGCCAGCAGTGTAACTACCGAGAACACCGGGGAGCTGTTTTTT.

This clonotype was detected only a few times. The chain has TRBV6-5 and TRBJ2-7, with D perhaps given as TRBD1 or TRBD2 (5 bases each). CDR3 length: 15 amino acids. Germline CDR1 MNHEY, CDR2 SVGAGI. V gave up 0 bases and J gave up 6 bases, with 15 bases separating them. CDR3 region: CASSYSSRGRGEQYF. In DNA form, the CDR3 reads TGTGCCAGCAGTTACTCGAGTCGGGGTAGGGGCGAGCAGTACTTC.

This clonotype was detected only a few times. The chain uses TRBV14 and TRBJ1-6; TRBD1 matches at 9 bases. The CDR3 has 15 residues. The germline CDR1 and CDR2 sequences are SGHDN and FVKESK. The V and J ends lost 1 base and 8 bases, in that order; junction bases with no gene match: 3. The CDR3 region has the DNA TGTGCCAGCAGCCAAGGTACAGGGGGCCATTCACCCCTCCACTTT. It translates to CASSQGTGGHSPLHF.

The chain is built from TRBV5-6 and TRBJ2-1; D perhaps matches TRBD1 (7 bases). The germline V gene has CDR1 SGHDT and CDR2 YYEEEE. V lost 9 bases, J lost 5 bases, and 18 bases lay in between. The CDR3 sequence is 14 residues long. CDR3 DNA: TGTGCCATGAGCCCCGCGGGACAGCACAATGAGCAGTTCTTC. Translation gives CAMSPAGQHNEQFF.

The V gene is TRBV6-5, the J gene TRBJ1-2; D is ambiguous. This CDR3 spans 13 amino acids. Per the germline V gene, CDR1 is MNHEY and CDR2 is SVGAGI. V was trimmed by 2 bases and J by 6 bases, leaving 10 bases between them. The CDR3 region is CASSYGSRNGYTF. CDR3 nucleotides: TGTGCCAGCAGTTACGGGAGCAGAAATGGCTACACCTTC.

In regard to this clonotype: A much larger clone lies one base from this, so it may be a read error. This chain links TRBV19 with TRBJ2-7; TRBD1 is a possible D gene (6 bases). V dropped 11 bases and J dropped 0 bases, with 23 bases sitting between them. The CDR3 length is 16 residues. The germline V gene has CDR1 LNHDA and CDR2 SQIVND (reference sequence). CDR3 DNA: TGTGCCTCGTCGGTGTTTGGGGGCAGCAGCTCCTACGAGCAGTACTTC. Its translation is CASSVFGGSSSYEQYF.

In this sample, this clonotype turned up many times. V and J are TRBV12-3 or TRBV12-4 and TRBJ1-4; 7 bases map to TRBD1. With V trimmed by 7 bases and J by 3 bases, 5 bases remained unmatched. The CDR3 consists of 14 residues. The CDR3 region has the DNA TGTGCCAGCACCCCGGGACAGCCTAATGAAAAACTGTTTTTT. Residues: CASTPGQPNEKLFF.

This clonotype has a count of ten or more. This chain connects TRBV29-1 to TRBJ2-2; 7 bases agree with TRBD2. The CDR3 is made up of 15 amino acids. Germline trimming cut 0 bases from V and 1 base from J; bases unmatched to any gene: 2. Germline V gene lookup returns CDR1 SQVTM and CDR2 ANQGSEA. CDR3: CSVEDGGVNTGELFF. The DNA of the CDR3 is TGCAGCGTTGAAGATGGGGGGGTGAACACCGGGGAGCTGTTTTTT.